This T cell receptor (beta chain) was found in a study of early T cells in non-severe SARS-CoV-2 infection. Findings of the study overall: The matching step, a VDJdb search, favored anti-spike CD8 responses and missed private and CD4 specificities.

This CDR3 is built from 13 residues. CDR1 is SGHNT and CDR2 is YYREEE in the germline V gene (reference sequence). The trim removed 2 bases at V and 7 bases at J, leaving 5 bases unmatched. Attachment of unique molecular identifiers was made to individual cDNA molecules. TCRdb fed the 5' RACE reads into MiXCR, producing one record per CDR3 protein. The top ten clones hold around 1.3% of a sample with approximately 100,000 distinct CDR3 sequences, 15% to 20% of them seen once. The table lists this clonotype with a few counts. The target antigen is unknown. This clonotype was obtained from an adult who was a healthcare worker with PCR-confirmed SARS-CoV-2 infection or an uninfected control (not recorded which). The chain carries TRBV5-4 and TRBJ2-7, with 8 bases fitting TRBD1. The sample was whole blood. In DNA, the CDR3 is TGTGCCAGCAGCTTCTCAGGGGGCAGAGAGCAGTACTTC. It codes for CASSFSGGREQYF. Filled out from reference TRBV5-4 and TRBJ2-7, the complete variable domain reads ETGVTQSPTHLIKTRGQQVTLRCSSQSGHNTVSWYQQALGQGPQFIFQYYREEENGRGNFPPRFSGLQFPNYSSELNVNALELDDSALYLCASSFSGGREQYFGPGTRLTVT.